This T cell receptor (beta chain) appears in the sequencing data of a study of metastatic and nonmetastatic thyroid tumors. Before thyroid surgery, none of the patients had received any treatment. TCRdb reassembled clones from the PCR reads with MiXCR. The repertoire holds roughly 5,900 clones, with 34% as singletons. Regarding this clone: Its antigen remains unidentified.

The V gene lost 2 bases and the J gene lost 4 bases, with 12 bases spanning the gap. The CDR3 length is 15 residues. Study-level findings and limits: In blood and tumor, TCR beta diversity was reportedly significantly higher in malignant thyroid tumors than in benign nodules.

This TCR derives from a male donor with papillary thyroid cancer or a benign thyroid nodule (not recorded which). Some clones in this sample may be carry-over from other donors' samples. The specimen was adjacent normal tissue. The chain has TRBV5-7 and TRBJ2-2; possible D gene TRBD1, 5 bases. TRBV5-7 is given ORF status, its function remaining uncertain. CDR3 loop: CASSFPSGRTGELFF. DNA for the CDR3: TGTGCCAGCAGCTTCCCGTCAGGGCGCACCGGGGAGCTGTTTTTT.